This entry describes one T cell receptor (beta chain). Its antigen is unknown. This sample is drawn from a study of cytomegalovirus exposure and HLA in healthy donors. Study information: Early released data had approximately 86 million unique TCRs, all coming from HLA-typed donors.

The CDR3 has 15 residues. Trimming took 5 bases from V and 5 from J; bases not matched to a gene: 8. Germline CDR1 SGHAT, CDR2 FQDESV (reference sequence). Study-wide results and limits: As immune exposure information, only CMV serostatus was available. Cytomegalovirus-associated status was assigned to about 160 TCR beta chains. Owing to their indistinguishability, certain V segments, notably TRBV6-2 and TRBV6-3, were excluded.

PCR primers comprised 60 Vbeta and 13 Jbeta primers. TCRdb's table, derived via immunoSEQ multiplex PCR, lists solely in-frame clones and lacks some. The repertoire has some 200,000 clones, 82% of them found once; the top ten carry about 0.78%. The clonotype comes from a woman aged 18-35 years in good health and CMV-seronegative. The chain links TRBV11-1 to TRBJ1-1; 10 positions agree with TRBD1. Material for sequencing was PBMCs. CDR3 region: CASSLTGGRGTEAFF. CDR3 bases: TGTGCCAGCAGCCTGACAGGGGGCCGGGGGACTGAAGCTTTCTTT.